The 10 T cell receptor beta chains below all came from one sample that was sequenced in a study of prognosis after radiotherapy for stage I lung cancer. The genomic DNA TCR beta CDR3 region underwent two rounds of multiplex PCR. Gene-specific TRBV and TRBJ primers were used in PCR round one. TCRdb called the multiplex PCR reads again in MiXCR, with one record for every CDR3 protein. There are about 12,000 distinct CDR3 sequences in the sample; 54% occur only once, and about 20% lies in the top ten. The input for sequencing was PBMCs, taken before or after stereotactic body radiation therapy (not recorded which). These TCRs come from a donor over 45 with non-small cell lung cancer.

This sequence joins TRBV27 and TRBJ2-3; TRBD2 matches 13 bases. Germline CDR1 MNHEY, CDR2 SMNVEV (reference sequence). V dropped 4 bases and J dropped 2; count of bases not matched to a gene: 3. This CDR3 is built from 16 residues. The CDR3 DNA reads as TGTGCCAGCAGTTCGGGACTAGCGGGGACCACAGATACGCAGTATTTT. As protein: CASSSGLAGTTDTQYF.

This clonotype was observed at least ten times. The CDR3 loop is CAIKRDQQETQYF. For the CDR3, the DNA is TGTGCCATCAAACGGGACCAACAAGAGACCCAGTACTTC. The rearrangement uses TRBV10-3 and TRBJ2-5; D may correspond to TRBD1 or TRBD2 (5 bases each). The CDR3 is 13 residues long. CDR1 is ENHRY, CDR2 SYGVKD, per germline. The germline V and J ends were trimmed by 7 bases and 2 bases, with 11 bases remaining between them.

This chain's CDR3 is CASKPGQGNRYSPLHF. CDR3 bases: TGTGCCAGCAAACCGGGACAGGGGAACCGTTATTCACCCCTCCACTTT. The gene calls are TRBV28 and TRBJ1-6, with 10 bases that match TRBD1. The CDR3 has 16 residues. The germline CDR1 and CDR2 sequences are MDHEN and SYDVKM. V shed 7 bases, J shed 8 bases, and the junction held 11 bases outside the gene matches.

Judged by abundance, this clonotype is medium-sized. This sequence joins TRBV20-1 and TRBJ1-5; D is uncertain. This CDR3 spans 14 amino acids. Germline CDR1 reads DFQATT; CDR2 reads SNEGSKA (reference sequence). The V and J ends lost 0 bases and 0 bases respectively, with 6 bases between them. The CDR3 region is CSARERPSNQPQHF. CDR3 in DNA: TGCAGTGCTAGAGAGAGACCTAGCAATCAGCCCCAGCATTTT.

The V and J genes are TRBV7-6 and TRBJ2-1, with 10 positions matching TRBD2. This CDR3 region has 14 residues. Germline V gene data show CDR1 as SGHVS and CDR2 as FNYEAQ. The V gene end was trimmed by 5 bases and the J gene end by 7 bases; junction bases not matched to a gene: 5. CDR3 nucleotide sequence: TGTGCCAGCAGCCCGGGGACTAGCGTTAATGAGCAGTTCTTC. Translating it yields CASSPGTSVNEQFF.

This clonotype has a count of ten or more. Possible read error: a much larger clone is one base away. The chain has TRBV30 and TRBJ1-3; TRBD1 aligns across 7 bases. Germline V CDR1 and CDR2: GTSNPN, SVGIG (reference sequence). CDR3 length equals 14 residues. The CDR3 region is CAWSPDRVGNTIHF. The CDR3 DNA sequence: TGTGCCTGGAGTCCAGACAGGGTTGGAAACACCATACATTTT. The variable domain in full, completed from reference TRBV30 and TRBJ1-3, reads SQTIHQWPATLVQPVGSPLSLECTVEGTSNPNLYWYRQAAGRGLQLLFYSVGIGQISSEVPQNLSASRPQDRQFILSSKKLLLSDSGFYLCAWSPDRVGNTIHFGEGSWLTVV.

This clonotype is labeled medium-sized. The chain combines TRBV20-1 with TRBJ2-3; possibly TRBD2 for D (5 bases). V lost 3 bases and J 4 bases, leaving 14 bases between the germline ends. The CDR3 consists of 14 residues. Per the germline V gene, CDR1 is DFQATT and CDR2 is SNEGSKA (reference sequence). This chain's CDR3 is CSARDPSGSDTQYF. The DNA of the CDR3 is TGCAGTGCTAGGGACCCCAGCGGATCAGATACGCAGTATTTT.

The CDR3 sequence: CSAIRGDYGYTF. As DNA, the CDR3 is TGCAGCGCCATCCGGGGAGACTATGGCTACACCTTC. The chain has TRBV29-1 and TRBJ1-2; D gene uncertain. The germline V gene has CDR1 SQVTM and CDR2 ANQGSEA. The length of the CDR3 is 12 residues. Trimming cost V 7 bases and J 3 bases, with 12 bases left between them.

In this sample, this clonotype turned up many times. Here the CDR3 reads CASSRPFKETQYF. The DNA of the CDR3 is TGTGCCAGCAGCCGCCCCTTTAAAGAGACCCAGTACTTC. The chain is built from TRBV11-2 and TRBJ2-5; D gene unclear. Germline CDR1 is SGHAT and CDR2 is FQNNGV. Trimming left V 5 bases short and J 3 bases short, with 10 bases between. The CDR3 loop spans 13 amino acids.

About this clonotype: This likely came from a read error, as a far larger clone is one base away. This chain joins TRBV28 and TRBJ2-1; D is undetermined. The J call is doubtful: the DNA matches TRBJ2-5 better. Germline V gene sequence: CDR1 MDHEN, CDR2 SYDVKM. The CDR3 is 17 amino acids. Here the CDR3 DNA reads TGTGCCAGCAGTTCGCCGCCAAGCGTGCTAAACGGGGAGACCCAGTACTTC. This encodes CASSSPPSVLNGETQYF.